This T cell receptor (beta chain) was identified in a study of T cells in Graves' hyperthyroidism and ophthalmopathy. The patients, who ranged from 18 to 65 in age, presented with newly diagnosed hyperthyroidism lasting under 2 months. Amplified regions were TCR beta CDR3 sequences from RNA transcripts. The HTBI primer set served for first-round RT-PCR of the TCR CDR3. TCRdb ran MiXCR on the multiplex PCR reads and lists one entry per CDR3 protein. The table records over 90,000 distinct CDR3 sequences, over 45% of them present only once. Study-wide findings and caveats: Ophthalmopathy could be told apart from stable hyperthyroidism with a 13 V-J model.

Per germline, CDR1 SGDLS and CDR2 YYNGEE. This CDR3 is built from 14 residues. For this clonotype: What it binds is not known. This likely comes from a read error, as the CDR3 has no conserved phenylalanine or tryptophan at its end.

This sequence originates from a man aged 40-50 years with Graves' hyperthyroidism. Sequenced: blood. The rearrangement uses TRBV9 and TRBJ2-7; tentative D call: TRBD1 (6 bases). CDR3 nucleotides: TGCGCCAGCAGCGTAGGGGACATTACCTACGAGCAGTACCTC. It specifies CASSVGDITYEQYL.